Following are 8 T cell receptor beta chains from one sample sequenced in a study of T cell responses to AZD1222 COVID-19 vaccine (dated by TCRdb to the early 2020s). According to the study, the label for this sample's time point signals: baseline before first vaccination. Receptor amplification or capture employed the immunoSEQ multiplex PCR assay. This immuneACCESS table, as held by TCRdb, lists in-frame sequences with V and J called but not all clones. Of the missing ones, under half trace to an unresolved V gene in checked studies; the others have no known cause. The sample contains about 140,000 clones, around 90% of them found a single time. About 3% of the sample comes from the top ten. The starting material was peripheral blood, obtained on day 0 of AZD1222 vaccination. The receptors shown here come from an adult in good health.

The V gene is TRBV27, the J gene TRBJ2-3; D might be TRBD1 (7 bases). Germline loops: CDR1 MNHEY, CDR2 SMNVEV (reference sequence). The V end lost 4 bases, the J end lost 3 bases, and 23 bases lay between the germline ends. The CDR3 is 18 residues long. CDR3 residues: CASSSSPTGVRGTDTQYF. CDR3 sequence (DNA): TGTGCCAGCAGTTCCTCTCCCACAGGGGTGCGGGGTACAGATACGCAGTATTTT.

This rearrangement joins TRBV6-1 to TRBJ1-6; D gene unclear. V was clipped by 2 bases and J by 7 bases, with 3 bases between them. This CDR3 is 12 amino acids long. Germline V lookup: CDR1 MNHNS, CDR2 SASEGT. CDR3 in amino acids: CASSEWNSPLHF. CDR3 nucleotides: TGTGCCAGCAGTGAATGGAATTCACCCCTCCACTTT.

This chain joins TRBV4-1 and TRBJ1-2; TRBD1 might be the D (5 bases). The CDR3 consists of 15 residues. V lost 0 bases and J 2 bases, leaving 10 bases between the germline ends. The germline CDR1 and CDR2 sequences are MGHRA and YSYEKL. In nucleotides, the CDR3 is TGCGCCAGCAGCCAAGAAGGGACGGTAAACTATGGCTACACCTTC. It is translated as CASSQEGTVNYGYTF.

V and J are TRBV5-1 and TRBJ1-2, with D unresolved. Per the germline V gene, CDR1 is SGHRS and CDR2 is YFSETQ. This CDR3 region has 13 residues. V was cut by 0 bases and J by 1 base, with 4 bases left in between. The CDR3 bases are TGCGCCAGCAGCTTGGGGGGTAACTATGGCTACACCTTC. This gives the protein CASSLGGNYGYTF.

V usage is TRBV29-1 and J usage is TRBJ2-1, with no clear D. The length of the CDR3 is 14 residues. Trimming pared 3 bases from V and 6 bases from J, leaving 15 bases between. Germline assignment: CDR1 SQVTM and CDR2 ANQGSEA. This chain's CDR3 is CSVDPSSRVNEQFF. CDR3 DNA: TGCAGCGTTGATCCATCCTCACGGGTCAATGAGCAGTTCTTC.

The CDR3 DNA reads TGTGCCAGCAGTGAACCGGGACAGGCAGCAATAATCCTATATTTT. Translation gives CASSEPGQAAIILYF. The J gene is TRBJ1-3, the V gene TRBV6-1; 8 bases match TRBD1. CDR1 MNHNS and CDR2 SASEGT come from the germline V gene. J lost 14 bases, V lost 2 bases, and 14 bases had no gene match. This CDR3 has 15 residues.

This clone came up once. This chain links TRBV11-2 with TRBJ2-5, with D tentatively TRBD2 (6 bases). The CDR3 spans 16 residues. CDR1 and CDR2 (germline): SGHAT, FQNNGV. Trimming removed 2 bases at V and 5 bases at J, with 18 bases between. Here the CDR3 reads CASSLYGGTSRETQYF. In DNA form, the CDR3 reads TGTGCCAGCAGCTTATACGGCGGGACTTCCCGGGAGACCCAGTACTTC.

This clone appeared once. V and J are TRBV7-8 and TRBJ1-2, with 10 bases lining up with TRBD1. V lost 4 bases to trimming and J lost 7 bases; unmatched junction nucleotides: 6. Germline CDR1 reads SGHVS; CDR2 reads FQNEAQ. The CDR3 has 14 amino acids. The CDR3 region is CASSWDRGQAGYTF. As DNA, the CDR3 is TGTGCCAGCAGCTGGGACAGGGGACAGGCTGGCTACACCTTC. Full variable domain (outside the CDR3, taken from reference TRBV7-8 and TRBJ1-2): GAGVSQSPRYKVAKRGQDVALRCDPISGHVSLFWYQQALGQGPEFLTYFQNEAQLDKSGLPSDRFFAERPEGSVSTLKIQRTQQEDSAVYLCASSWDRGQAGYTFGSGTRLTVV.